This T cell receptor beta chain appears in the sequencing data of a study of T-cell memory formation after mild COVID-19. Study findings and constraints: Researchers found some responding clones in pre-infection memory, a sign that cross-reactive memory joined. Later expanders leaned CD4+, whereas day 15 to 85 contracting clones were balanced CD4/CD8. Second-wave clones with a day 37 peak had unconfirmed SARS-CoV-2 specificity.

This clonotype was observed a few times. As yet, its antigen is unknown. The CDR3 has 16 residues. Germline-derived CDR1 and CDR2 are SGHVS and FNYEAQ. V shed 5 bases and J shed 0 bases, with 13 bases lying between them. It was 5'RACE with constant-segment primers that produced the TCR alpha and TCR beta cDNA libraries, which carried sample barcodes and UMIs. TCRdb re-analysed the 5' RACE reads in MiXCR, keeping a single row per CDR3 protein. The sample contains roughly 80,000 distinct CDR3 sequences, around 14% of which appear only once. This receptor was identified in an adult woman who had mild COVID-19 (a few samples of this study predate the infection). Cell type and time point are not known. Sample: PBMCs or a T cell subset sorted from them (not recorded which). This chain connects TRBV7-6 to TRBJ2-2; perhaps TRBD2 as D (7 bases). The chain's CDR3 is CASSIVGGPNTGELFF. The CDR3 DNA sequence: TGTGCCAGCAGCATCGTGGGGGGGCCGAACACCGGGGAGCTGTTTTTT. The full variable domain, rest sourced from reference TRBV7-6 and TRBJ2-2, is GAGVSQSPRYKVTKRGQDVALRCDPISGHVSLYWYRQALGQGPEFLTYFNYEAQQDKSGLPNDRFSAERPEGSISTLTIQRTEQRDSAMYRCASSIVGGPNTGELFFGEGSRLTVL.